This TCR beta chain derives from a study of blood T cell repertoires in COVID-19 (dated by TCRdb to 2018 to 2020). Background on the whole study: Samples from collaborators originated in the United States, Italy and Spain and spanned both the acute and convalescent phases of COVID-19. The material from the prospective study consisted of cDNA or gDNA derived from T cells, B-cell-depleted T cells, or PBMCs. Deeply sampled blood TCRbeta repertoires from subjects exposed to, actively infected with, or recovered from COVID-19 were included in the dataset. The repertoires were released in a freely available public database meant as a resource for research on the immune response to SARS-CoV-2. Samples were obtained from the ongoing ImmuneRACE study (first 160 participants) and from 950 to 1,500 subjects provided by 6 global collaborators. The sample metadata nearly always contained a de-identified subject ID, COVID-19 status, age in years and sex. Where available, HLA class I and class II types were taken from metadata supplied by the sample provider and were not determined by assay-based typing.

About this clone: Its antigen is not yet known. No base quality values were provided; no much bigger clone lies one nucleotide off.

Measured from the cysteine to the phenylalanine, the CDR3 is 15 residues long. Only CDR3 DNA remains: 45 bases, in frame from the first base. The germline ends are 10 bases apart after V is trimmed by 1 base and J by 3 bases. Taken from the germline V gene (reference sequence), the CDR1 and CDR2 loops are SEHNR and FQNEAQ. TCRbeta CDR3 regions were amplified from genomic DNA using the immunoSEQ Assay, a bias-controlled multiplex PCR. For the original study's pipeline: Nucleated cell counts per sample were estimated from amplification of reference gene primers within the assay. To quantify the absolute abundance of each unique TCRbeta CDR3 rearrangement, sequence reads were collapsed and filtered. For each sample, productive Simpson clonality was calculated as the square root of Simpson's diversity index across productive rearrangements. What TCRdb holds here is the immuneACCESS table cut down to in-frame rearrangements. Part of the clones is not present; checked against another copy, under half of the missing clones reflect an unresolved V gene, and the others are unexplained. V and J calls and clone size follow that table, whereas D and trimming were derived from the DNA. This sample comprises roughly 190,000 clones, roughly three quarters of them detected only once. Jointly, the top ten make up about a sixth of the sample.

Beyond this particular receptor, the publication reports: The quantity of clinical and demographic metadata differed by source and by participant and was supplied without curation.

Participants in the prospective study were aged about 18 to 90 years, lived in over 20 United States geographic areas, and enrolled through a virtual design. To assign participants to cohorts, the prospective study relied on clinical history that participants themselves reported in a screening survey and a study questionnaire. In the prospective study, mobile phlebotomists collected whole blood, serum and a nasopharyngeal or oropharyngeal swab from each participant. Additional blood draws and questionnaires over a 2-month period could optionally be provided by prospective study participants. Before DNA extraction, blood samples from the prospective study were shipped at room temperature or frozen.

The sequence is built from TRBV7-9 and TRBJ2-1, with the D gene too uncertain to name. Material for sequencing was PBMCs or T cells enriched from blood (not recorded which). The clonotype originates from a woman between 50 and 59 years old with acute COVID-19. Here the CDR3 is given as CASSLGSISYNEQFF. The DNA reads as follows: TGTGCCAGCAGCTTAGGTTCGATCAGCTACAATGAGCAGTTCTTC.